The text below deals with one TCR beta chain. The V segment lost 2 bases and the J segment 0 bases; nucleotides outside the gene matches: 6. Germline V lookup: CDR1 KGHSH, CDR2 LQKENI. The CDR3 has 17 amino acids. This record comes from a study of OX40 agonist ivuxolimab in advanced cancers. Sequencing was performed with immunoSEQ multiplex PCR; in TCRdb, only in-frame clones are kept and a portion is missing. The data contain more than 50,000 clones, approximately 80% of them seen just once; the ten biggest clones take up roughly 4%. The chain recombines TRBV18 with TRBJ2-3, with 9 positions matching TRBD2. Sequencing was performed on CD4+ or CD8+ T cells sorted from blood, taken in a trial of the OX40 agonist ivuxolimab. The receptor was derived from an adult with an advanced solid tumor such as melanoma, head and neck, liver or kidney cancer. CDR3 DNA: TGTGCCAGCTCACCAGAGGCGGGGGGGCGTAGCACAGATACGCAGTATTTT. It encodes CASSPEAGGRSTDTQYF.